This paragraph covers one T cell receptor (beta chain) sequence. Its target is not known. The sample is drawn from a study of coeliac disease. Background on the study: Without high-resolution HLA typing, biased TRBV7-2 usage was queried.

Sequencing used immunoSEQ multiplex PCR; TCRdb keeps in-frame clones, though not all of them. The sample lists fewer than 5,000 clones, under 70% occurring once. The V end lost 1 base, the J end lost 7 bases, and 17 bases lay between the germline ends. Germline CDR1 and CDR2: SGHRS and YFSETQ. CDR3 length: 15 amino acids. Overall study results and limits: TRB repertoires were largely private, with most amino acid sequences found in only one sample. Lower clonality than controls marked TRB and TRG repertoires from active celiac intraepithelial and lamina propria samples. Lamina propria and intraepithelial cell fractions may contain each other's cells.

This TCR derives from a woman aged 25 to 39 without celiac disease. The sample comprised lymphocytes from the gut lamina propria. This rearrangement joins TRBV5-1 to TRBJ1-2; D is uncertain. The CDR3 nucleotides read TGCGCCAGCAGCTTGACGGACTCCCTACGGATTGGCTACACCTTC. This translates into CASSLTDSLRIGYTF. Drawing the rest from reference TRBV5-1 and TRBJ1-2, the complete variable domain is KAGVTQTPRYLIKTRGQQVTLSCSPISGHRSVSWYQQTPGQGLQFLFEYFSETQRNKGNFPGRFSGRQFSNSRSEMNVSTLELGDSALYLCASSLTDSLRIGYTFGSGTRLTVV.